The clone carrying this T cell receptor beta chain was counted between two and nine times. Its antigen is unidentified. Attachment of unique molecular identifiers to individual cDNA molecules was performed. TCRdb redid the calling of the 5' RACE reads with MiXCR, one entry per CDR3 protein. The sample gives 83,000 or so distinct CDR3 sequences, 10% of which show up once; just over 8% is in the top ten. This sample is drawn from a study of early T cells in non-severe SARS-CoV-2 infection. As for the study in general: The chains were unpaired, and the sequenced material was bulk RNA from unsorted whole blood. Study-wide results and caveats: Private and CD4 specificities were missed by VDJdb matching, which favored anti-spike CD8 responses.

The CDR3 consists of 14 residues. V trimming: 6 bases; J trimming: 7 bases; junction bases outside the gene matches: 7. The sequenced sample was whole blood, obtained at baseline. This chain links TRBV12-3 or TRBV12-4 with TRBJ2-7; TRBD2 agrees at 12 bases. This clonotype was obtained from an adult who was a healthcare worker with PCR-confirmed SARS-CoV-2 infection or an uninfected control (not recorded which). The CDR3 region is CASRKTSGRGEQYF. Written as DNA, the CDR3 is TGTGCCAGCAGAAAGACTAGCGGGAGAGGTGAGCAGTACTTC.